This paragraph covers one TCR beta chain sequence. Trimming removed 6 bases from V and 5 bases from J; junction bases left unmatched: 13. The CDR3 is 17 residues long. The germline gives CDR1 LGHDT, CDR2 YNNKEL (reference sequence). Beta-chain TCR CDR3 regions were amplified from RNA transcripts. First-round RT-PCR used HTBI primers; second-round multiplex PCR followed. TCRdb reprocessed the multiplex PCR reads via MiXCR and lists one record per CDR3 protein. The sample carries 300,000 to 400,000 distinct CDR3 sequences, about a sixth recorded once. This sample is part of a study of Graves' ophthalmopathy and Graves' hyperthyroidism.

Sequenced input: peripheral blood. This sequence joins TRBV3-1 and TRBJ2-2; 9 bases are a match to TRBD1. The source of this sequence is an adult man with Graves' ophthalmopathy. This chain's CDR3 is CASRLRGGQGDTGELFF. The CDR3 nucleotides read TGTGCCAGCAGACTCAGGGGGGGACAGGGTGATACCGGGGAGCTGTTTTTT.